The T cell receptor beta chain described here comes from a study of blood T cell repertoires in COVID-19. At the level of the study: Samples of COVID-19 (acute and convalescent) were obtained from the United States, Italy and Spain.

CDR1 and CDR2 from the germline V gene are SGHRS and YFSETQ. Trimming at V came to 7 bases and at J to 4 bases, leaving 13 bases not matched to a gene. This CDR3 comprises 15 residues. Sequencing was performed with immunoSEQ multiplex PCR; in TCRdb, only in-frame clones are kept and a portion is missing. The table records about 110,000 clones, 80% of them present only once. This clonotype was obtained from a human donor in a cohort sampled during active or convalescent COVID-19. Sequencing used peripheral blood. The V call is TRBV5-1, the J call TRBJ2-5, with 7 bases matching TRBD1. Written as DNA, the CDR3 is TGCGCCAGCGAAGATCTGCAGGGGGAAGGAGAGACCCAGTACTTC. Protein product: CASEDLQGEGETQYF.